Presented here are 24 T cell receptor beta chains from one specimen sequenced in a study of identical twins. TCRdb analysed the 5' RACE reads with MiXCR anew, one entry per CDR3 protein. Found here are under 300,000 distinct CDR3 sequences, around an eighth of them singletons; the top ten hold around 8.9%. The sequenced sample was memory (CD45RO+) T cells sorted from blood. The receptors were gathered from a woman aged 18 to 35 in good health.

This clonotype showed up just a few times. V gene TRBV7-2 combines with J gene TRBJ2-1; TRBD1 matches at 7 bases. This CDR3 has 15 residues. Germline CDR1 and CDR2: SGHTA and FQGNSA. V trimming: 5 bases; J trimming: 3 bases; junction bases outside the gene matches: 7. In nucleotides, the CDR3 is TGTGCCAGCAGCCGTCGACAGGGTGGCTACAATGAGCAGTTCTTC. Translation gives CASSRRQGGYNEQFF.

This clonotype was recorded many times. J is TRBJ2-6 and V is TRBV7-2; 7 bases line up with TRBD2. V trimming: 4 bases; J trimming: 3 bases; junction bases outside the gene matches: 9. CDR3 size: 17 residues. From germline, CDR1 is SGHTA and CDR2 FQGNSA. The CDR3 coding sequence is TGTGCCAGCAGCTCACGACCCGCGGGAGATGGGGCCAACGTCCTGACTTTC. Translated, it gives CASSSRPAGDGANVLTF.

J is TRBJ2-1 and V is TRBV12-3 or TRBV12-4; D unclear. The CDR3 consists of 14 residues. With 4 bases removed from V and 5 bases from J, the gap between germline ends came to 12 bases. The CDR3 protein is CASSSFGRDNEQFF. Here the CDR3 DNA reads TGTGCCAGCAGTTCTTTCGGACGGGACAATGAGCAGTTCTTC.

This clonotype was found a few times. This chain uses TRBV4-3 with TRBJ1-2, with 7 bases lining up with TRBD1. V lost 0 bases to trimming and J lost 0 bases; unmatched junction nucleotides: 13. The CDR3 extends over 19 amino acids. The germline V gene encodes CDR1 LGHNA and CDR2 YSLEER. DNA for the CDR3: TGCGCCAGCAGCCAAGATAAAGGTTTCGAGGGGGCCACTAACTATGGCTACACCTTC. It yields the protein CASSQDKGFEGATNYGYTF.

The CDR3 DNA reads as TGTGCCAGCAGCCCGGGACTAGCGGGAGTGAGGACAGATACGCAGTATTTT. It specifies CASSPGLAGVRTDTQYF. V gene TRBV9 combines with J gene TRBJ2-3; 14 positions match TRBD2. CDR3 size: 17 residues. The J segment lost 3 bases and the V segment lost 4 bases, leaving 7 bases of the junction unmatched. The germline CDR1 and CDR2 sequences are SGDLS and YYNGEE.

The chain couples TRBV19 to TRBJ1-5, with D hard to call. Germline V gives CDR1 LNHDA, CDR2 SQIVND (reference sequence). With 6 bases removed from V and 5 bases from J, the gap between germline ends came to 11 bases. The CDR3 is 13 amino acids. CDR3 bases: TGTGCCAGTAGCCTCACAGTGGATCAGCCCCAGCATTTT. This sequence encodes CASSLTVDQPQHF.

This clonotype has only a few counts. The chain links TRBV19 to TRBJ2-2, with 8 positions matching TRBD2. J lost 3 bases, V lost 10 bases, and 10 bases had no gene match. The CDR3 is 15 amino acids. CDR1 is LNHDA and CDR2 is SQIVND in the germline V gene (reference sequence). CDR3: CATKRGGSDTGELFF. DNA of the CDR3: TGTGCCACCAAACGGGGGGGTTCGGACACCGGGGAGCTGTTTTTT.

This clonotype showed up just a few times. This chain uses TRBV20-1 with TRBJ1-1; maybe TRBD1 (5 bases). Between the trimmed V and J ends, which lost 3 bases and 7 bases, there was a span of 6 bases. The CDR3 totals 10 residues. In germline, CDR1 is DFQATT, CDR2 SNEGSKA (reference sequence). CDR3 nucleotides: TGCAGTGCTAGGACAGATGAAGCTTTCTTT. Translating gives CSARTDEAFF.

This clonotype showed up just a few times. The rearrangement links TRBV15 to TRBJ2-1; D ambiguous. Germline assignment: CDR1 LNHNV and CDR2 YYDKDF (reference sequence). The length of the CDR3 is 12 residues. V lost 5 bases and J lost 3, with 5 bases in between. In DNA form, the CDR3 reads TGTGCCACCAGCGAAGGCTACAATGAGCAGTTCTTC. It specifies CATSEGYNEQFF.

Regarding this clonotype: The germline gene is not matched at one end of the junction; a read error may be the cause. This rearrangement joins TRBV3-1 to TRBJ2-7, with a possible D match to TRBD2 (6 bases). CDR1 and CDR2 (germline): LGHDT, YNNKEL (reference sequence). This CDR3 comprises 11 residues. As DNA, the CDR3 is TGTGCCAGCAGCAACAGCGGGCTCCAGCACTTC. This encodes CASSNSGLQHF.

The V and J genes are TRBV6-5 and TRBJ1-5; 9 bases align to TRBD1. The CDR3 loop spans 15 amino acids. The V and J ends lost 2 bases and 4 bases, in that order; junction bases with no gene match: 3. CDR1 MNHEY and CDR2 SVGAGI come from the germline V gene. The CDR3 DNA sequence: TGTGCCAGCAGTTACACAGGGGGCTCTAATCAGCCCCAGCATTTT. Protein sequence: CASSYTGGSNQPQHF.

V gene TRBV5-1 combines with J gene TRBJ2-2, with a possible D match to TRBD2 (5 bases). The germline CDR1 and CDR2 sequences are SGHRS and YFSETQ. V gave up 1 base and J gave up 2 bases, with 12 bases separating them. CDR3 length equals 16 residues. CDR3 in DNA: TGCGCCAGCAGCTTGTCCGGGAAGCTCAACACCGGGGAGCTGTTTTTT. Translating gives CASSLSGKLNTGELFF.

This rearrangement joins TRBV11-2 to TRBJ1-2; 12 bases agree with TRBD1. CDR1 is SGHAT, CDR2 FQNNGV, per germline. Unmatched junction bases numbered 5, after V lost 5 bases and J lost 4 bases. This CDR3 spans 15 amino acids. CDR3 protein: CASSGGTGGAYGYTF. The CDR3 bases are TGTGCCAGCAGCGGCGGGACAGGGGGCGCCTATGGCTACACCTTC.

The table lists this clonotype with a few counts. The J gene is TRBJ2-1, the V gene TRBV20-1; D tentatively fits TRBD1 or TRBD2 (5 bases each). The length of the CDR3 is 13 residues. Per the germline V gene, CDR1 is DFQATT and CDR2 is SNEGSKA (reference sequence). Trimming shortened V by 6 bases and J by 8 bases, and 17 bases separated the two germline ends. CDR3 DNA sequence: TGCAGTGCGTCCGGGACCAAACCACATGAGCAGTTCTTC. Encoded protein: CSASGTKPHEQFF.

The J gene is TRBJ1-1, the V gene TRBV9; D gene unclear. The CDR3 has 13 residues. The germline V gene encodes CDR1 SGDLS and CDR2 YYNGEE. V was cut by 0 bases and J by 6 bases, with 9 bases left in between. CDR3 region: CASSVGRGSEAFF. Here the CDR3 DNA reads TGTGCCAGCAGCGTAGGGCGTGGGTCTGAAGCTTTCTTT.

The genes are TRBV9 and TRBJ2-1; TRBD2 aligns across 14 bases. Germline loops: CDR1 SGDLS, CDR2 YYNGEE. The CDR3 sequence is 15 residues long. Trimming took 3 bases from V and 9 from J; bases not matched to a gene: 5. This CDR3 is CASSASGTSGGEQFF. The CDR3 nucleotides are TGTGCCAGCAGCGCCTCCGGGACTAGCGGGGGTGAGCAGTTCTTC.

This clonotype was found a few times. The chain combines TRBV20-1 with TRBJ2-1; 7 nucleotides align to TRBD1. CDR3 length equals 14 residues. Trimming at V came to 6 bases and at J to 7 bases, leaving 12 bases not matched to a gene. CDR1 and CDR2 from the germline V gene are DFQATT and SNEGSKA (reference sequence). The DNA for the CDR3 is TGCAGTGCGATAAGACAGGGCCCATCAAATGAGCAGTTCTTC. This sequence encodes CSAIRQGPSNEQFF.

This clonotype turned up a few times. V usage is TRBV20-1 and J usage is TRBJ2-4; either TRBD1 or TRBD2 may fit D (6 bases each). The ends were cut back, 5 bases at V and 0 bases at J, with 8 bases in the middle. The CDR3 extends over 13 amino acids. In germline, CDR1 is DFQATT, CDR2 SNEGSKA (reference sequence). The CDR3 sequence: CSAEGGAKNIQYF. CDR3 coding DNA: TGCAGTGCTGAGGGGGGAGCCAAAAACATTCAGTACTTC.

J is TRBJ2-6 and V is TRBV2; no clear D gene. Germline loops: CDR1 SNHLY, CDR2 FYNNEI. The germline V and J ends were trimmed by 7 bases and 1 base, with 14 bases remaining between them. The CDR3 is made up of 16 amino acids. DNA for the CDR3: TGTGCCAGCAAGTTAGGTTGGGAATCTGGGGCCAACGTCCTGACTTTC. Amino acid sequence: CASKLGWESGANVLTF.

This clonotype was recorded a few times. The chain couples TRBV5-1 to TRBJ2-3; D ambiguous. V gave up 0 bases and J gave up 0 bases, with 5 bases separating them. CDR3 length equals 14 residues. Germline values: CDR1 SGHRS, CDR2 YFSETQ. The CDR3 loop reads CASSLGASTDTQYF. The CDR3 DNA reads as TGCGCCAGCAGCTTGGGCGCCAGCACAGATACGCAGTATTTT.

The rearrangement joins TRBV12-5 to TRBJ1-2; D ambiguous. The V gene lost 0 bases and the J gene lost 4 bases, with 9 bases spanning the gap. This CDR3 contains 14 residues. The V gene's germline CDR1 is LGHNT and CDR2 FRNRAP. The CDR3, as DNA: TGTGCTAGTGGTTTGGTACTAGGGCCCTATGGCTACACCTTC. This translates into CASGLVLGPYGYTF.

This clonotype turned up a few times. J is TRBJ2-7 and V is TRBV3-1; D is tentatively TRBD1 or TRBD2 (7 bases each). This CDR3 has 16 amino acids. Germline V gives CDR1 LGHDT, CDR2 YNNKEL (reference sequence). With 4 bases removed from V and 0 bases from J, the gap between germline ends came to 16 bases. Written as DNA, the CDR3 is TGTGCCAGCAGCCGCAGGGGGGGATTGAGCTCCTACGAGCAGTACTTC. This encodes CASSRRGGLSSYEQYF.

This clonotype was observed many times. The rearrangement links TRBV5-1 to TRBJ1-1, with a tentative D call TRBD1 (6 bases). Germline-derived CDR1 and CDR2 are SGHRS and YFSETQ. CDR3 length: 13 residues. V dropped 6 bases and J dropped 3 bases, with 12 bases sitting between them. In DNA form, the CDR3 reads TGCGCCAGCAATCAGAGGGGGGACACTGAAGCTTTCTTT. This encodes CASNQRGDTEAFF.

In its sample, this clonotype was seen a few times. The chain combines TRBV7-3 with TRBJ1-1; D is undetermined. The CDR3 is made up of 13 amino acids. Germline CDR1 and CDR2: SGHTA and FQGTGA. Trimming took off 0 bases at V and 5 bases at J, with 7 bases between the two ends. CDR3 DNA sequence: TGTGCCAGCAGCTTAACTTCCGAAACTGAAGCTTTCTTT. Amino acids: CASSLTSETEAFF.